This T cell receptor beta chain was sequenced in a study of blood T cell repertoires in COVID-19. Study overall: The study drew acute and convalescent COVID-19 samples from the United States, Italy and Spain. Sample material is recorded as cDNA or gDNA derived from T cells, B-cell-depleted T cells, or PBMCs.

Per the authors' pipeline: Amplification with reference gene primers provided the estimates of nucleated cell counts. The table came from immunoSEQ multiplex PCR; TCRdb's copy has only in-frame clones and leaves some out. V and J calls and clone size come straight from that table; D and trimming were deduced from the DNA. The table shows 200,000 or so clones, with around 83% occurring only once. Germline V CDR1 and CDR2: WSHSY, SAAADI. This CDR3 spans 14 amino acids. Trimming stripped 2 bases from V and 5 bases from J, with 9 bases between. Sequenced sample: peripheral blood. The source is a middle-aged woman with acute or convalescent COVID-19. J is TRBJ1-4 and V is TRBV10-2; D may be TRBD1 (5 bases). The CDR3 DNA sequence: TGCGCCAGCAGTGAGGACAGACTGAATGAAAAACTGTTTTTT. Translating gives CASSEDRLNEKLFF.